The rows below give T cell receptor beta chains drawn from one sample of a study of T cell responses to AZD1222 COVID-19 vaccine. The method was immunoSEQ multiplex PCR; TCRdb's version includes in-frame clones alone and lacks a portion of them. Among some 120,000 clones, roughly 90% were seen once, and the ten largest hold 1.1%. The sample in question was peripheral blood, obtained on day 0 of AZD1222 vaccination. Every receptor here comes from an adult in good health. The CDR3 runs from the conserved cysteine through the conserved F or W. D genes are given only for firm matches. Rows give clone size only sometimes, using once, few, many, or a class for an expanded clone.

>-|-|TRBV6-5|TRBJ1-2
CASSYSGPNYGYTF
TGTGCCAGCAGTTACTCCGGACCGAACTATGGCTACACCTTC
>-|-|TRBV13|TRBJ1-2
CASSLQGPTIYGYTF
TGTGCCAGCAGCTTACAGGGGCCAACTATCTATGGCTACACCTTC
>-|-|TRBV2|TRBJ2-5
CASSEEQVQTQYF
TGTGCCAGCAGTGAAGAACAGGTACAAACCCAGTACTTC
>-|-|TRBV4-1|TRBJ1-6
CASSQGYGNYNSPLHF
TGCGCCAGCAGCCAAGGGTATGGGAACTATAATTCACCCCTCCACTTT
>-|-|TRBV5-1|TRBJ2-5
CASSSRQAGETQYF
TGCGCCAGCAGCTCGCGACAGGCTGGAGAGACCCAGTACTTC
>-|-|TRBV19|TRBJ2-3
CASSMVQADTQYF
TGTGCCAGTAGTATGGTCCAGGCAGATACGCAGTATTTT
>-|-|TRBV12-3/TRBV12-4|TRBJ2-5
CASSRTAQETQYF
TGTGCCAGCAGTCGGACAGCTCAAGAGACCCAGTACTTC
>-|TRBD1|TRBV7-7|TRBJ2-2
CASSLTGTGVTGELFF
TGTGCTAGCAGCCTTACCGGGACAGGGGTAACCGGGGAGCTGTTTTTT
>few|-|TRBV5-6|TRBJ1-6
CASSLGQGRRSPLHF
TGTGCCAGCAGCTTGGGCCAGGGCAGGAGGTCACCCCTCCACTTT
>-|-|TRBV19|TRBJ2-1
CASKAGPLRNEQFF
TGTGCCAGTAAAGCAGGGCCCCTACGCAATGAGCAGTTCTTC
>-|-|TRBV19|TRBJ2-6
CASSIAGRGANVLTF
TGTGCCAGTAGTATAGCAGGGAGAGGGGCCAACGTCCTGACTTTC
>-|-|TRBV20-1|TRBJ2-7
CSAVRISEQYF
TGCAGTGCAGTCCGAATCTCCGAGCAGTACTTC
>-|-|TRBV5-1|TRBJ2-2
CASSEGRRAGELFF
TGCGCCAGCAGCGAAGGGCGTCGCGCCGGGGAGCTGTTTTTT
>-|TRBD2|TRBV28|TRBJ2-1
CASTGLAEYNEQFF
TGTGCCAGCACCGGACTAGCGGAGTACAATGAGCAGTTCTTC
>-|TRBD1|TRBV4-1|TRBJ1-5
CASSQPDRGKGNQPQHF
TGCGCCAGCAGCCAGCCGGACAGGGGGAAGGGCAATCAGCCCCAGCATTTT
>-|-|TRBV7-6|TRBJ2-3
CASSNPITGGSNTDTQYF
TGTGCCAGCAGCAATCCCATTACGGGCGGGTCCAACACAGATACGCAGTATTTT
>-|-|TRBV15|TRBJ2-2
CATSRIPTVQNTGELFF
TGTGCCACCAGCCGAATTCCGACAGTTCAAAACACCGGGGAGCTGTTTTTT
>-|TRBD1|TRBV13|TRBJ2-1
CASSWDRANEQFF
TGTGCCAGCAGCTGGGACAGGGCGAATGAGCAGTTCTTC
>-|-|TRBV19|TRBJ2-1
CASSIGLGDYNEQFF
TGTGCCAGTAGTATTGGGCTGGGGGATTACAATGAGCAGTTCTTC
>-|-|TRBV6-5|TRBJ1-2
CASSSQGRRGQGGYTF
TGTGCCAGCAGTTCACAGGGTAGAAGGGGCCAGGGTGGCTACACCTTC
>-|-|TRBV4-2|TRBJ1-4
CASSQDSYLELFF
TGTGCCAGCAGCCAAGATAGTTATTTAGAACTGTTTTTT
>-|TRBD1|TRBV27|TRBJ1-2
CASRFRQQGDGYTF
TGTGCCAGCAGGTTCCGCCAACAGGGGGATGGCTACACCTTC
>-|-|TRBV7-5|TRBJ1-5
CARSQRHGQGADWSNQPQHF
TGTGCCAGAAGCCAAAGACACGGACAGGGGGCGGATTGGAGCAATCAGCCCCAGCATTTT
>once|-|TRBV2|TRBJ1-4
CASSVQEKLFF
TGTGCCAGCAGTGTGCAGGAAAAACTGTTTTTT
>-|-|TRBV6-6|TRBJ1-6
CATQIRGYNSPLHF
TGTGCCACCCAGATCCGGGGATATAATTCACCCCTCCACTTT
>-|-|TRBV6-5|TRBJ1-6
CASSPPRTANSPLHF
TGTGCCAGCAGTCCCCCCCGGACAGCAAATTCACCCCTCCACTTT
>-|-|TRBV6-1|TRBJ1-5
CASSERTLNLRRQPQHF
TGTGCCAGCAGTGAAAGGACATTAAACCTAAGGAGGCAGCCCCAGCATTTT
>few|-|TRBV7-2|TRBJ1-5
CASSLEGAQNQPQHF
TGTGCCAGCAGCTTAGAAGGGGCCCAGAATCAGCCCCAGCATTTT
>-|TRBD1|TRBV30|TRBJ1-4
CAWSPGTATNEKLFF
TGTGCCTGGAGCCCCGGGACAGCAACTAATGAAAAACTGTTTTTT
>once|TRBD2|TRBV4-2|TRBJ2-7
CASSQGLAGRSSYEQYF
TGTGCCAGCAGCCAAGGCCTAGCGGGAAGGAGCTCCTACGAGCAGTACTTC
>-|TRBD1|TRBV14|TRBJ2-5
CASSRLGQGIPLVETQYF
TGTGCCAGCAGCCGTCTCGGACAGGGTATTCCTTTGGTGGAGACCCAGTACTTC
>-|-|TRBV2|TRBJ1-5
CASSKNQPQHF
TGTGCCAGCAGTAAGAATCAGCCCCAGCATTTT
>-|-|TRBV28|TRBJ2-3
CASSLKPRNRDTQYF
TGTGCCAGCAGTTTAAAGCCTAGGAATCGAGATACGCAGTATTTT
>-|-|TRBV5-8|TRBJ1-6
CASSLAWARGGSPLHF
TGTGCCAGCAGCTTGGCCTGGGCCCGAGGAGGTTCACCCCTCCACTTT
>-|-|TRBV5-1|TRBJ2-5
CASRPVSGQGETQYF
TGCGCCAGTCGACCTGTGAGCGGACAAGGGGAGACCCAGTACTTC
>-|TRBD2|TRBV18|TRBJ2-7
CASSAGLAGLNQQYF
TGTGCCAGCTCAGCGGGACTAGCGGGACTCAACCAGCAGTACTTC
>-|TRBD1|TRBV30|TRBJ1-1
CAWKDRASWETEAFF
TGTGCCTGGAAAGACAGGGCTTCATGGGAAACTGAAGCTTTCTTT
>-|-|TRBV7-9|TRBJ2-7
CASSFNYFSRGSYEQYF
TGTGCCAGCAGCTTTAATTATTTCTCCCGGGGCTCCTACGAGCAGTACTTC
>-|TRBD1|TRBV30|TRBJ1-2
CAWRGRGRAYGYTF
TGTGCCTGGAGGGGCAGGGGGAGAGCCTATGGCTACACCTTC
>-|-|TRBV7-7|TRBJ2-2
CASSPTGTANTGELFF
TGTGCTAGCAGCCCCACCGGGACCGCGAACACCGGGGAGCTGTTTTTT
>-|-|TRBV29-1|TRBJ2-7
CSVAAQYSTPYPPYEQYF
TGCAGCGTTGCCGCTCAATACTCCACACCCTATCCTCCCTACGAGCAGTACTTC
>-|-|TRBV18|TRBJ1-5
CASSPTGGVNQPQHF
TGTGCCAGCTCCCCGACCGGAGGGGTCAATCAGCCCCAGCATTTT
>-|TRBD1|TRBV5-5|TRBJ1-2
CASSSTGKGKYGYTF
TGTGCCAGCAGCTCGACAGGGAAGGGGAAGTATGGCTACACCTTC
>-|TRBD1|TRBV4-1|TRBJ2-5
CASSTRQGETQYF
TGCGCCAGCAGCACCCGACAGGGTGAGACCCAGTACTTC
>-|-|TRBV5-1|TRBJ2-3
CASSLSGRFTDTQYF
TGCGCCAGCAGCTTGAGCGGTCGATTCACAGATACGCAGTATTTT
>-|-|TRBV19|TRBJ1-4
CASSIKTAEKLFF
TGTGCCAGTAGTATAAAAACAGCTGAAAAACTGTTTTTT
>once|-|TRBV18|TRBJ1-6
CASSQRIGTFNSPLHF
TGTGCCAGCTCCCAAAGAATCGGGACATTCAATTCACCCCTCCACTTT
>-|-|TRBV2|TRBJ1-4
CASSDRGARREKLFF
TGTGCCAGCAGTGACCGGGGGGCGCGACGTGAAAAACTGTTTTTT
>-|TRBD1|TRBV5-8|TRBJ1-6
CASSAWTGYGNSPLHF
TGTGCCAGCAGCGCCTGGACAGGGTACGGTAATTCACCCCTCCACTTT
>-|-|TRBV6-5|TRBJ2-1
CASSYASSSYNEQFF
TGTGCCAGCAGTTACGCCTCGAGCTCCTACAATGAGCAGTTCTTC
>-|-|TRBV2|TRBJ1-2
CASSRQHNYGYTF
TGTGCCAGCTCAAGACAGCATAACTATGGCTACACCTTC
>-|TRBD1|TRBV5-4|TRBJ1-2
CASSTTGDYGYTF
TGTGCCAGCAGCACAACAGGGGACTATGGCTACACCTTC